The TCR beta chain described here comes from a study of blood T cell repertoires in COVID-19. The overall study: COVID-19 samples, acute and convalescent, were from the United States, Italy and Spain. T cells, B-cell-depleted T cells, or PBMCs supplied cDNA or gDNA.

As handled by the study authors: Scientists estimated how many nucleated cells there were by amplifying reference gene primers. Sequenced by immunoSEQ multiplex PCR; TCRdb stores in-frame clones only, minus some. V and J calls and clone size are given by that table; D and trimming were obtained from the DNA. The sample has approximately 210,000 clones; almost 90% are singletons. This CDR3 is 16 amino acids long. Germline V lookup: CDR1 SGHRS, CDR2 YFSETQ. The V and J ends lost 0 bases and 5 bases, in that order; junction bases with no gene match: 7. Individuals drawn from around 25 US areas were roughly 18 to 95 years old.

This chain links TRBV5-1 with TRBJ2-5; TRBD2 agrees at 10 bases. The specimen sequenced was PBMCs or T cells enriched from blood (not recorded which). This clonotype was obtained from a woman between 50 and 59 years old with acute COVID-19. The CDR3 region has the DNA TGCGCCAGCAGCTTGGCCCCTAGCGGGAGCGGGGAGACCCAGTACTTC. Translated, it gives CASSLAPSGSGETQYF.